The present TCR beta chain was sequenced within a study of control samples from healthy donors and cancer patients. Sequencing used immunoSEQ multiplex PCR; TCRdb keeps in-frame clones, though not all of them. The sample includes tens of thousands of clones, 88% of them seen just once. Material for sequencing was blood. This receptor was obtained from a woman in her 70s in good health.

DNA of the CDR3: TGTGCCAGCAGCCAAGATGCCACCCTCTACTCCTACGAGCAGTACTTC. Amino acid sequence: CASSQDATLYSYEQYF. The J gene is TRBJ2-7, the V gene TRBV14; D is undetermined. V lost 0 bases and J 0 bases, leaving 12 bases between the germline ends. Germline V gene data show CDR1 as SGHDN and CDR2 as FVKESK. This CDR3 is built from 16 residues.